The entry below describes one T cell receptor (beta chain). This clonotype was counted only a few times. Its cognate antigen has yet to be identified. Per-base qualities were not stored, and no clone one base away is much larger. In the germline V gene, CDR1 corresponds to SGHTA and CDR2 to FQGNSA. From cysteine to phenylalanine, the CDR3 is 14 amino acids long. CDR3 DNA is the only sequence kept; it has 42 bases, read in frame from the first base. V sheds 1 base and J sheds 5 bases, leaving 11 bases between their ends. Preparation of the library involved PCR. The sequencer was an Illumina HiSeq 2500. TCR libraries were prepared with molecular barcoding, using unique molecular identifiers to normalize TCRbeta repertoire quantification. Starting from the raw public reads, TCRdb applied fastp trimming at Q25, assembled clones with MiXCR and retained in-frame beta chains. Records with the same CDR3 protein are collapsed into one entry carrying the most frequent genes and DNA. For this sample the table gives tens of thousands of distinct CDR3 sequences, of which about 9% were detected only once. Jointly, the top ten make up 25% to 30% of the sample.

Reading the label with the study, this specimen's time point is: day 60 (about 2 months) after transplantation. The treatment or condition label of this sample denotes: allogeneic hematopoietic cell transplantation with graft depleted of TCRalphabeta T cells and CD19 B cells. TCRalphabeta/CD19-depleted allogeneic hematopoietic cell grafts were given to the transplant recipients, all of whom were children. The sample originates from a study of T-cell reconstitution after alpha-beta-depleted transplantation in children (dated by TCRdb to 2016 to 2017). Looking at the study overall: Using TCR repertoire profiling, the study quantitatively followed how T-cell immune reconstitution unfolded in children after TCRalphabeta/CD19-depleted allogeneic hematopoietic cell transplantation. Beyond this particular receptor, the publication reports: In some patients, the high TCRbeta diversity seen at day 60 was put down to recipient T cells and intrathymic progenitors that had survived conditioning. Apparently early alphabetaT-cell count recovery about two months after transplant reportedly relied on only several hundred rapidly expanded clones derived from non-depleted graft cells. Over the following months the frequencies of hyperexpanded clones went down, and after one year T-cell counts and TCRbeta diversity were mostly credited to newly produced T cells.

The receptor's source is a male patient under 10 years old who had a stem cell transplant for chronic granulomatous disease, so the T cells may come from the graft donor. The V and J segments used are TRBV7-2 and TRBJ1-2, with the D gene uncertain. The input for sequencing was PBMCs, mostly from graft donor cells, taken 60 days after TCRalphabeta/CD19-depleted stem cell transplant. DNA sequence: TGTGCCAGCAGCTTAGGCAACAAGCTATATGGCTACACCTTC. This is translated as CASSLGNKLYGYTF.